Shown below are 2 T cell receptor beta chains from a single sample sequenced in a study of blood T cell repertoires in COVID-19. Assay used: immunoSEQ multiplex PCR; TCRdb lists only in-frame clones, some missing. The table includes over 150,000 clones, roughly four fifths detected once. The material sequenced was PBMCs or T cells enriched from blood (not recorded which). The receptors originated from a man aged 35 to 55 who had recovered from COVID-19.

The rearrangement joins TRBV19 to TRBJ1-1; D is perhaps TRBD1 (5 bases). CDR1 and CDR2 (germline): LNHDA, SQIVND (reference sequence). Between the trimmed V and J ends, which lost 6 bases and 11 bases, there was a span of 16 bases. The CDR3 length is 12 residues. This CDR3 reads CASRFPPGRAFF. CDR3 DNA: TGTGCCAGTAGGTTTCCGCCAGGGAGGGCTTTCTTT.

A single count supports this clone. This sequence joins TRBV2 and TRBJ2-5; 10 positions match TRBD1. Germline CDR1 is SNHLY and CDR2 is FYNNEI. J gave up 5 bases and V 5 bases, and 8 bases lay outside the gene matches. CDR3 length: 15 amino acids. DNA for the CDR3: TGTGCCAGCAGTCGGGACAGGGGAGGAAGGGAGACCCAGTACTTC. Protein: CASSRDRGGRETQYF.